These T cell receptor beta chains were read from a single sample in a study of blood T cell repertoires in COVID-19. The table came from immunoSEQ multiplex PCR; TCRdb's copy has only in-frame clones and leaves some out. The sample consists of under 150,000 clones, about 80% of them appearing once. Sequenced input: peripheral blood. Every receptor here comes from a human donor in a cohort sampled during active COVID-19. The CDR3 runs from the conserved cysteine through the conserved F or W. The D gene is left open where the match is weak. Expanded clones are given a class, and other clones once, few, many or no size at all.

d_call	v_call	j_call	clone_size	cdr3_aa	cdr3_nt
.	TRBV29-1	TRBJ1-2	.	CSVEEYSFYGYTF	TGCAGCGTTGAAGAATACAGCTTCTATGGCTACACCTTC
.	TRBV5-6	TRBJ1-5	.	CASSFRGQPQHF	TGTGCCAGCAGCTTCAGGGGTCAGCCCCAGCATTTT
TRBD1	TRBV19	TRBJ2-7	.	CASSPGQGAYEQYF	TGTGCCAGTAGTCCCGGACAGGGGGCCTACGAGCAGTACTTC
.	TRBV7-8	TRBJ2-7	.	CASSFGGALKEQYF	TGTGCCAGCAGTTTTGGGGGGGCTCTAAAAGAGCAGTACTTC
.	TRBV11-2	TRBJ2-5	.	CASSLEFLTGRQETQYF	TGTGCCAGCAGCTTGGAGTTCCTGACAGGTCGACAAGAGACCCAGTACTTC
TRBD1	TRBV7-9	TRBJ2-7	.	CASSSNRDRGYEQYF	TGTGCCAGCAGCAGTAACCGGGACAGGGGATACGAGCAGTACTTC
TRBD1	TRBV19	TRBJ1-2	.	CASSGDRVGFGYGYTF	TGTGCCAGTTCCGGGGACAGGGTGGGTTTCGGCTATGGCTACACCTTC
.	TRBV5-5	TRBJ2-5	.	CASSLLQGPQETQYF	TGTGCCAGCAGCTTGTTGCAGGGGCCCCAAGAGACCCAGTACTTC
.	TRBV4-1	TRBJ1-5	.	CASSQDWQASYSNQPQHF	TGCGCCAGCAGCCAAGATTGGCAGGCTTCATATAGCAATCAGCCCCAGCATTTT
.	TRBV2	TRBJ2-5	.	CASIVGVGAETQYF	TGTGCCAGCATCGTAGGCGTTGGGGCAGAGACCCAGTACTTC
.	TRBV5-1	TRBJ1-2	.	CASSLDSNYGYTF	TGCGCCAGCAGCTTGGACAGTAACTATGGCTACACCTTC
TRBD1	TRBV3-1/TRBV3-2	TRBJ2-7	.	CASSAGGYEQYF	TGTGCCAGCAGCGCAGGGGGCTACGAGCAGTACTTC
.	TRBV19	TRBJ2-2	.	CASREERGRTGELFF	TGTGCCAGTAGGGAGGAACGAGGGCGCACCGGGGAGCTGTTTTTT
.	TRBV5-4	TRBJ1-4	once	CASSLADSGVRNEKLFF	TGTGCCAGCAGCTTGGCCGATTCAGGGGTGCGGAATGAAAAACTGTTTTTT
.	TRBV5-8	TRBJ2-7	once	CASSFDFGSYEQYF	TGTGCCAGCAGCTTCGATTTCGGTTCCTACGAGCAGTACTTC
.	TRBV4-2	TRBJ2-1	.	CASSQDREKNNEQFF	TGTGCCAGCAGCCAAGATAGGGAGAAAAACAATGAGCAGTTCTTC
TRBD1	TRBV5-3	TRBJ1-2	.	CARSGTGGGYTF	TGTGCCAGAAGCGGGACAGGAGGTGGCTACACCTTC
.	TRBV5-5	TRBJ1-2	.	CASSVSGLQDMSGYTF	TGTGCCAGCAGCGTATCGGGACTACAGGATATGTCTGGCTACACCTTC
.	TRBV5-1	TRBJ2-7	.	CASSLDVSDEQYF	TGCGCCAGCAGCTTGGATGTCTCGGACGAGCAGTACTTC
.	TRBV24-1	TRBJ1-5	many	CATSTPTAGVQHF	TGTGCCACCAGTACCCCTACGGCAGGGGTGCAGCATTTT
.	TRBV10-2	TRBJ1-2	.	CASSDSQDLAGYTF	TGCGCCAGCAGTGACTCACAGGACCTCGCCGGCTACACCTTC
TRBD2	TRBV4-1	TRBJ2-1	.	CASSESGGSYNEQFF	TGCGCCAGCAGCGAAAGCGGGGGGTCCTACAATGAGCAGTTCTTC
TRBD1	TRBV27	TRBJ2-1	once	CASSPTHRGLYNEQFF	TGTGCCAGCAGTCCAACGCACAGGGGCCTTTACAATGAGCAGTTCTTC
.	TRBV7-7	TRBJ2-3	.	CASTPSGGSTDTQYF	TGTGCCAGCACCCCGTCGGGGGGCAGCACAGATACGCAGTATTTT
.	TRBV6-6	TRBJ1-5	.	CASMMQGRNQPQHF	TGTGCCAGCATGATGCAGGGGCGAAATCAGCCCCAGCATTTT
TRBD2	TRBV15	TRBJ2-3	.	CATSRRLGLASGGVTDTQYF	TGTGCCACCAGCAGGCGATTGGGGTTGGCTAGCGGGGGAGTCACAGATACGCAGTATTTT
.	TRBV9	TRBJ2-1	.	CASSVSGSYNEQFF	TGTGCCAGCAGCGTTAGCGGTTCCTACAATGAGCAGTTCTTC
TRBD2	TRBV18	TRBJ2-1	.	CASSPTSGGLNEQFF	TGTGCCAGCTCACCGACTAGCGGGGGGTTGAATGAGCAGTTCTTC
.	TRBV3-1/TRBV3-2	TRBJ1-2	.	CASKKTGSDPYGYTF	TGTGCCAGCAAAAAGACAGGCTCGGATCCCTATGGCTACACCTTC
.	TRBV3-1/TRBV3-2	TRBJ1-2	.	CASSQERLSGYTF	TGTGCCAGCAGCCAAGAACGACTATCTGGCTACACCTTC
.	TRBV3-1/TRBV3-2	TRBJ1-5	.	CASSQRTANHQPQHF	TGTGCCAGCAGCCAAAGGACAGCCAACCATCAGCCCCAGCATTTT
.	TRBV5-4	TRBJ2-3	.	CASSLWTARQWDTQYF	TGTGCCAGCAGCTTATGGACAGCTCGGCAGTGGGATACGCAGTATTTT
.	TRBV7-8	TRBJ1-1	.	CASSLRRVNTEAFF	TGTGCCAGCAGCCTACGGCGGGTGAACACTGAAGCTTTCTTT
.	TRBV15	TRBJ1-1	few	CATSGGLVAFF	TGTGCCACCAGCGGGGGACTCGTAGCTTTCTTT
.	TRBV5-5	TRBJ2-4	.	CASSLVPSVAKNIQYF	TGTGCCAGCAGCTTGGTTCCCAGTGTGGCCAAAAACATTCAGTACTTC
TRBD1	TRBV2	TRBJ2-3	.	CASSADRGRDTQYF	TGTGCCAGCAGTGCGGACAGGGGGAGGGATACGCAGTATTTT
.	TRBV7-2	TRBJ1-1	.	CASSLGLGLLKGTEAFF	TGTGCCAGCAGCTTAGGGTTGGGACTCCTAAAGGGCACTGAAGCTTTCTTT
TRBD2	TRBV7-3	TRBJ2-1	.	CASSPNGGTKLYNEQFF	TGTGCCAGCAGCCCAAACGGGGGGACCAAGCTCTACAATGAGCAGTTCTTC
.	TRBV15	TRBJ2-7	once	CATSRSTGIYEQYF	TGTGCCACCAGCAGATCCACAGGGATCTACGAGCAGTACTTC
.	TRBV6-5	TRBJ1-5	.	CASSTRGGDQPQHF	TGTGCCAGCAGTACACGGGGGGGAGATCAGCCCCAGCATTTT